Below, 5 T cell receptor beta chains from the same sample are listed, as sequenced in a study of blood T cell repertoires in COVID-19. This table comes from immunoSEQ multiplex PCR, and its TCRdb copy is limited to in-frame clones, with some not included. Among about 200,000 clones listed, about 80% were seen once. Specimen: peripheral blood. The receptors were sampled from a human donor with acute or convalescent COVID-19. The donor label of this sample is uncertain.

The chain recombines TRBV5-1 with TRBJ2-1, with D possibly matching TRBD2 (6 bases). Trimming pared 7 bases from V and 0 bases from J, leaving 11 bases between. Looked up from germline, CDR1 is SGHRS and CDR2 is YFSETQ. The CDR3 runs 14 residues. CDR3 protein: CASQRTISYNEQFF. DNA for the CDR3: TGCGCCAGCCAACGGACTATCTCCTACAATGAGCAGTTCTTC.

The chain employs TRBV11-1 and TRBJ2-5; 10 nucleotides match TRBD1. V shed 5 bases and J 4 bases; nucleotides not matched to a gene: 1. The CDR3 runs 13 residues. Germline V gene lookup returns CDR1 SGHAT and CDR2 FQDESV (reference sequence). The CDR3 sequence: CASSRTGGETQYF. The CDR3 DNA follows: TGTGCCAGCAGCCGGACAGGGGGAGAGACCCAGTACTTC.

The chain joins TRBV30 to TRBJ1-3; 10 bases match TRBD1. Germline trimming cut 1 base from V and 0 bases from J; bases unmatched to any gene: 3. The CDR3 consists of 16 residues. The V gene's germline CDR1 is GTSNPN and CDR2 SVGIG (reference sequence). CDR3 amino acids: CAWSGQGASSGNTIYF. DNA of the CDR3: TGTGCCTGGAGTGGACAGGGGGCTAGCTCTGGAAACACCATATATTTT.

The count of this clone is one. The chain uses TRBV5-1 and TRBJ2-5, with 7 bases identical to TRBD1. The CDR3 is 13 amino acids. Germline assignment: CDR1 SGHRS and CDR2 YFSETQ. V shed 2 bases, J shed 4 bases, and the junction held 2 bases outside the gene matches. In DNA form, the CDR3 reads TGCGCCAGCAGCTTCAGGGGGTTAGAGACCCAGTACTTC. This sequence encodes CASSFRGLETQYF.

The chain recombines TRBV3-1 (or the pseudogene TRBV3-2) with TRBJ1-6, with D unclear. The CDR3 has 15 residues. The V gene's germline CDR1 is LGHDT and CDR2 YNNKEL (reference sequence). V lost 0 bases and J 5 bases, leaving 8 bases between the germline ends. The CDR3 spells CASSQDTVDNSPLHF. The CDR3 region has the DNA TGTGCCAGCAGCCAAGACACAGTAGATAATTCACCCCTCCACTTT.